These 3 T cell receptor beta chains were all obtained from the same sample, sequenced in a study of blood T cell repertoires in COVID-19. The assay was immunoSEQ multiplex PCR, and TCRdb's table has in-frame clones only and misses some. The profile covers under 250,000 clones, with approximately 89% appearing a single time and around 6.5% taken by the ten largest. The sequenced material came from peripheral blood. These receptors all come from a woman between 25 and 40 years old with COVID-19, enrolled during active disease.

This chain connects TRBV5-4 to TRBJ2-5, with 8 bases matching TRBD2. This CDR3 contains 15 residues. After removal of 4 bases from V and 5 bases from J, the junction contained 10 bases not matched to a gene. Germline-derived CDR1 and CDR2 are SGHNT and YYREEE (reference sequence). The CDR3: CASSLRGGLRETQYF. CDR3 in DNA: TGTGCCAGCAGCCTACGGGGGGGGCTTAGGGAGACCCAGTACTTC.

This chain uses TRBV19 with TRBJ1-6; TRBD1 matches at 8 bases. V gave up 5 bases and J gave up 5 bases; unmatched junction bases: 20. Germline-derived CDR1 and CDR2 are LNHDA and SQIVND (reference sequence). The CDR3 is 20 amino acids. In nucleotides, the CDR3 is TGTGCCAGTAGTTTCCGGGACAGGCTGATGAAGTTAGGGGATAATTCACCCCTCCACTTT. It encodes CASSFRDRLMKLGDNSPLHF.

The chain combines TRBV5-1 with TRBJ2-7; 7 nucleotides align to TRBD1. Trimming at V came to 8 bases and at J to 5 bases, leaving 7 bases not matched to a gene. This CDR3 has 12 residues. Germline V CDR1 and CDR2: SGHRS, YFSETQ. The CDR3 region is CASPNQGDEQYV. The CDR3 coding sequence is TGCGCCAGTCCAAATCAGGGGGACGAGCAGTACGTC.